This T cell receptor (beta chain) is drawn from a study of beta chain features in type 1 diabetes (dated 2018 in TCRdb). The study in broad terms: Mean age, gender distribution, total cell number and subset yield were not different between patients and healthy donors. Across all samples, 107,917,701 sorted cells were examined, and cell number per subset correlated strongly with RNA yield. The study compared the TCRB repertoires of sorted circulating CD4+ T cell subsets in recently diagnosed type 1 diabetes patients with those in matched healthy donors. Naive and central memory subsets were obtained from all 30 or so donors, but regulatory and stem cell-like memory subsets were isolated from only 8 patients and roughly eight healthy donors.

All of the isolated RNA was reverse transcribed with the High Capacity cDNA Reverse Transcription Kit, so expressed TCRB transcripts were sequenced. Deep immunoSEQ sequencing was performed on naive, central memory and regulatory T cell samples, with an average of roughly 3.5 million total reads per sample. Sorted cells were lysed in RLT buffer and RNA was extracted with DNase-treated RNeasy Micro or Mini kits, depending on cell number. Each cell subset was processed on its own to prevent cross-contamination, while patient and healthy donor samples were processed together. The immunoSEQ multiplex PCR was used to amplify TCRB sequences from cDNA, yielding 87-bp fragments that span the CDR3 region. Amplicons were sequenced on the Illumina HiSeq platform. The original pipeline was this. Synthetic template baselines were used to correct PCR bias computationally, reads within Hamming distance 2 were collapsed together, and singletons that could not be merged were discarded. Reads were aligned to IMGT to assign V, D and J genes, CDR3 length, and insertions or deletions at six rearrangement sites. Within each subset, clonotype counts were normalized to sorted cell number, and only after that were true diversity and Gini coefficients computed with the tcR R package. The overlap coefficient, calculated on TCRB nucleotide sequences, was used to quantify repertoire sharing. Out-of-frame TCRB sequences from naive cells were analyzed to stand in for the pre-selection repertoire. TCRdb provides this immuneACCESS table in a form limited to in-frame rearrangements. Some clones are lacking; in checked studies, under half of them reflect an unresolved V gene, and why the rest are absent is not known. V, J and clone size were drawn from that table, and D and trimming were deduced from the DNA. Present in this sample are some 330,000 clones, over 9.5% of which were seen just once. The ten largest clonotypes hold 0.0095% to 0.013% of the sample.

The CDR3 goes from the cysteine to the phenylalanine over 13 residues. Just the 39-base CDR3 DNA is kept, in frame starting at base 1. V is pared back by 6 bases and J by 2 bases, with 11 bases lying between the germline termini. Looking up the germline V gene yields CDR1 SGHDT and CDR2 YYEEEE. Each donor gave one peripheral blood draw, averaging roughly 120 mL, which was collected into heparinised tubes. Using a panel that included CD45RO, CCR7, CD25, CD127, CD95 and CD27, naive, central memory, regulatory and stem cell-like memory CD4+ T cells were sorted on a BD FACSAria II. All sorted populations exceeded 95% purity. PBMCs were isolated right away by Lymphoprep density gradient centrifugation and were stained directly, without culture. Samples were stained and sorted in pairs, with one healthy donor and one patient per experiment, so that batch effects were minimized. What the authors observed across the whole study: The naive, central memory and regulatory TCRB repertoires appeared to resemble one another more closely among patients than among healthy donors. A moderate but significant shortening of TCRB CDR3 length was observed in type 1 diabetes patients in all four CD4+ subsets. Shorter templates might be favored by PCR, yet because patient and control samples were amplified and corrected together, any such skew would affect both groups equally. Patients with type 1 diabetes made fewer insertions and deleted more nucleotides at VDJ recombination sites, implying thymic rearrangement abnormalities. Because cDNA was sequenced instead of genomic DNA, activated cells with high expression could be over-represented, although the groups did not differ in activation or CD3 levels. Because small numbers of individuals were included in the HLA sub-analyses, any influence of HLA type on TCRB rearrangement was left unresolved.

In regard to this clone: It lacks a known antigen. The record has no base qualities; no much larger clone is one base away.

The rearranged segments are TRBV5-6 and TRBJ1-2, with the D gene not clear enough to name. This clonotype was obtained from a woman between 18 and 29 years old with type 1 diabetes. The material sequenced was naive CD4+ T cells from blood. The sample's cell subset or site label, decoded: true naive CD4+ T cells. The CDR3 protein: CASTLGGNYGYTF. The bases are TGTGCCAGCACCCTTGGCGGCAACTATGGCTACACCTTC.